The source of this TCR beta chain is a study of blood T cell repertoires in COVID-19. For the study at large: The analysed material was cDNA or gDNA that came from T cells, B-cell-depleted T cells, or PBMCs.

Trimming stripped 8 bases from V and 6 bases from J, with 14 bases between. Germline assignment: CDR1 WSHSY and CDR2 SAAADI. The CDR3 has 13 amino acids. The table came from immunoSEQ multiplex PCR; TCRdb's copy has only in-frame clones and leaves some out. This sample has about 72,000 clones, with around 83% found just once. The V gene is TRBV10-2, the J gene TRBJ1-5; no firm D call. What was sequenced was peripheral blood. This TCR was recovered from a woman older than 75 with active or convalescent COVID-19. CDR3 in DNA: TGCGCCAGCTCCCCCTTTGCCGGTCAGCCCCAGCATTTT. Protein sequence: CASSPFAGQPQHF.